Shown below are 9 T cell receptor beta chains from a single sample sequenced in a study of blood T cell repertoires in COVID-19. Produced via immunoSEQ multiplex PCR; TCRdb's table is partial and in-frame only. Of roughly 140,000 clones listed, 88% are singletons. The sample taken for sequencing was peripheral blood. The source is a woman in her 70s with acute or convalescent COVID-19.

This CDR3 is CASSVLGGRGRTDTQYF. DNA for the CDR3: TGTGCCAGCAGTGTTCTCGGCGGGCGGGGACGCACAGATACGCAGTATTTT. This chain joins TRBV6-1 and TRBJ2-3; D is possibly TRBD2 (6 bases). CDR1 is MNHNS, CDR2 SASEGT, per germline. Trimming removed 4 bases from V and 1 base from J, with 18 bases in between. This CDR3 spans 17 amino acids.

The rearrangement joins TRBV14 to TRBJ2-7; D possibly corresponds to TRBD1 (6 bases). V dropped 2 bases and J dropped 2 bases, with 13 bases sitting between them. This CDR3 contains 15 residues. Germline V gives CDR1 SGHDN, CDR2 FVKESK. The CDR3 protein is CASSQPGHSPYEQYV. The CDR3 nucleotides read TGTGCCAGCAGCCAACCGGGACATTCCCCCTACGAGCAGTACGTC.

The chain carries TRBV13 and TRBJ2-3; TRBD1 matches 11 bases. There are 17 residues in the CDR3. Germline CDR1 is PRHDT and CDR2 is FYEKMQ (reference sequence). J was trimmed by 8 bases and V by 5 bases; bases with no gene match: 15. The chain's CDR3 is CASSPWGDGTGGRTQYF. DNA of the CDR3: TGTGCCAGCAGCCCCTGGGGCGACGGGACAGGGGGTCGTACGCAGTATTTT.

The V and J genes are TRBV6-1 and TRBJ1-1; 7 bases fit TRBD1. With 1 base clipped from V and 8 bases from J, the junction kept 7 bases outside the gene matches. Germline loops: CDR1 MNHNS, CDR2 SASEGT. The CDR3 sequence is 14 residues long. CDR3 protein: CASSEGGQVREAFF. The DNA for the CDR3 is TGTGCCAGCAGTGAAGGCGGACAGGTTCGAGAAGCTTTCTTT.

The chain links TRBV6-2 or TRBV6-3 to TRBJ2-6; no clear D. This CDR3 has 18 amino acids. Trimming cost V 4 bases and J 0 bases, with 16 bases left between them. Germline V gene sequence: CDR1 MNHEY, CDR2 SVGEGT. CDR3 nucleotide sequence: TGTGCCAGCAGTTTAGACACCTCCCTATTCTCTGGGGCCAACGTCCTGACTTTC. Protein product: CASSLDTSLFSGANVLTF.

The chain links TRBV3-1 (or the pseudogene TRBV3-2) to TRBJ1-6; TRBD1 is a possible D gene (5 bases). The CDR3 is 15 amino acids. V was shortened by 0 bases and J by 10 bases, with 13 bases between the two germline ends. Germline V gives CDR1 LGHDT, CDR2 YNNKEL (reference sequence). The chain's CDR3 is CASSQDGGGRSPLHF. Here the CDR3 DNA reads TGTGCCAGCAGCCAAGATGGGGGGGGACGGTCACCCCTCCACTTT.

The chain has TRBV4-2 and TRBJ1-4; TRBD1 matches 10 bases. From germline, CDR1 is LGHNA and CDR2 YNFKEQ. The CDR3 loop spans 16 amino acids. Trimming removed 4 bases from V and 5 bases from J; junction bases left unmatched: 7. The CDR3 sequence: CASSPWTGGGNEKLFF. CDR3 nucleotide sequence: TGTGCCAGCAGCCCCTGGACAGGGGGAGGCAATGAAAAACTGTTTTTT.

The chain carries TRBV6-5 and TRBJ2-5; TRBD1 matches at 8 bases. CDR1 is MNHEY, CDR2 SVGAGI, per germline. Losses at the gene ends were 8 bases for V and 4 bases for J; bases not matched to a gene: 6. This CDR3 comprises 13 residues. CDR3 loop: CASLQGARETQYF. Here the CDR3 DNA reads TGTGCCAGCCTCCAGGGGGCCAGAGAGACCCAGTACTTC.

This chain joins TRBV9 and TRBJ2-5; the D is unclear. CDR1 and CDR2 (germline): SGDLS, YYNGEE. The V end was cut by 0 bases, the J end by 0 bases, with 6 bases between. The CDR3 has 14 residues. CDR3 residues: CASSVAMNQETQYF. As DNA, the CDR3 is TGTGCCAGCAGCGTAGCTATGAACCAAGAGACCCAGTACTTC.